This record looks at one T cell receptor (beta chain) sequence and its context. Its specificity is unknown. Relative to the germline gene, one junction end is altered; a read error may explain this. These data belong to a study of identical twins. General study results and limits: Researchers reported excess low generation probability among twin-shared out-of-frame alpha sequences. Reduced insertions were recorded for abundant cord blood beta clonotypes, with no such pattern in memory repertoires.

TCRdb processed the 5' RACE reads anew with MiXCR; each CDR3 protein has one entry. Altogether roughly 1,500,000 distinct CDR3 sequences are present, roughly a third being singletons, with the ten largest covering about 0.25%. The V gene's germline CDR1 is SGHTA and CDR2 FQGNSA. This CDR3 region has 17 residues. The receptor's source is a newborn girl in good health. Material for sequencing was cord blood. The gene calls are TRBV7-2 and TRBJ2-3, with 13 bases that match TRBD2. Here the CDR3 DNA reads TGTGCCAGCAGCTTAGTAGGACTAGCGGGAGATTCAGATACGCGGTATTTT. Encoded protein: CASSLVGLAGDSDTRYF.